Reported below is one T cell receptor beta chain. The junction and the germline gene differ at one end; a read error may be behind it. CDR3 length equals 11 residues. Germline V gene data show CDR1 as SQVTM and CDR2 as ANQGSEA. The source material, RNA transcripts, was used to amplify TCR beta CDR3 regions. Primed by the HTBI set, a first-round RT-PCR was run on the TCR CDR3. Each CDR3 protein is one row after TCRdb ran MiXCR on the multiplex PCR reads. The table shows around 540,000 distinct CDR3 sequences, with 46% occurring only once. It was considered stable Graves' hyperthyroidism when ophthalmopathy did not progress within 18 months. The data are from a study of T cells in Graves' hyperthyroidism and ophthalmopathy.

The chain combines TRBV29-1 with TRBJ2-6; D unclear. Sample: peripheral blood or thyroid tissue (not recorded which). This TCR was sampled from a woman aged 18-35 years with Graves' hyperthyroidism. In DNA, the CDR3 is TGCAGCGTTACTCCCTTGAACACTGAAGCTTTC. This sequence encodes CSVTPLNTEAF.